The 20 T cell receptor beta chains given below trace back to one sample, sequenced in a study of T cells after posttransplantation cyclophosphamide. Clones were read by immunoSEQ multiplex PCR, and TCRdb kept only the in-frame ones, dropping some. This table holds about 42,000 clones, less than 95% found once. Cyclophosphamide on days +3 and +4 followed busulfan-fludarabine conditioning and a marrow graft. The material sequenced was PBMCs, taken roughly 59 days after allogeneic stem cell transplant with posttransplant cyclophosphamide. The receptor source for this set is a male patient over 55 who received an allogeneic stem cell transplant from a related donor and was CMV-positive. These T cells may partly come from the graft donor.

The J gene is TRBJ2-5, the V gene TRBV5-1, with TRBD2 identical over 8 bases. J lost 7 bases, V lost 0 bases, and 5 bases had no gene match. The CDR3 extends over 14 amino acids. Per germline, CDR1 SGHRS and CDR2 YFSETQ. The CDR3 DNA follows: TGCGCCAGCAGCTTGGATGCGGGGGGTGGGACCCAGTACTTC. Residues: CASSLDAGGGTQYF.

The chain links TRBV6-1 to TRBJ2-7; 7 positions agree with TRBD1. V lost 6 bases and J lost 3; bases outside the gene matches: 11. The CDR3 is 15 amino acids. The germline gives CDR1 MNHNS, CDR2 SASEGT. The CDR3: CASSRAGTEIYEQYF. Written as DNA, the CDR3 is TGTGCCAGCAGCAGAGCCGGGACAGAGATCTACGAGCAGTACTTC.

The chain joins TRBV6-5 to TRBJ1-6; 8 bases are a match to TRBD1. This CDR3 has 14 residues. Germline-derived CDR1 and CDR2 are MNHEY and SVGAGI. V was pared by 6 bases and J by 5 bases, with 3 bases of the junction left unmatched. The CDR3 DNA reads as TGTGCCAGCAGACCGACAGGGGATAATTCACCCCTCCACTTT. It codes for CASRPTGDNSPLHF.

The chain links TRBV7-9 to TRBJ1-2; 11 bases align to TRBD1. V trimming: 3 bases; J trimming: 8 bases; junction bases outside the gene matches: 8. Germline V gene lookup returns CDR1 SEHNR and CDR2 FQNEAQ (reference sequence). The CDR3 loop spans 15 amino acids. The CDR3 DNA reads TGTGCCAGCAGCTTCCCCGGGACAGGGGGTAGCGGCTACACCTTC. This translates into CASSFPGTGGSGYTF.

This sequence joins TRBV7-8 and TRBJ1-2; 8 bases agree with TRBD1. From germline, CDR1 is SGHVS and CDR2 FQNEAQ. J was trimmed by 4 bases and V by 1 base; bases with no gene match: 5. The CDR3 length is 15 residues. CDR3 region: CASSLVHTGGYGYTF. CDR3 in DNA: TGTGCCAGCAGCTTAGTGCACACAGGGGGCTATGGCTACACCTTC.

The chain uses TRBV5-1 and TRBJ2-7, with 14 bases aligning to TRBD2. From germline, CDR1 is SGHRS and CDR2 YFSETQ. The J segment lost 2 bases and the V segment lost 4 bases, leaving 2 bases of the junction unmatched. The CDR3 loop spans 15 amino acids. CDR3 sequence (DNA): TGCGCCAGCAGCAGGACTAGCGGGGGGCCCTACGAGCAGTACTTC. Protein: CASSRTSGGPYEQYF.

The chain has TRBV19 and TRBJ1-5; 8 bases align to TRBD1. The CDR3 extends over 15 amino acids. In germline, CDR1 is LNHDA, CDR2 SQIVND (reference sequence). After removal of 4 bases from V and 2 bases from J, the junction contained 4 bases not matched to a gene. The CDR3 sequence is CASSTPGGGNQPQHF. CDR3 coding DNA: TGTGCCAGTAGTACCCCAGGGGGCGGCAATCAGCCCCAGCATTTT.

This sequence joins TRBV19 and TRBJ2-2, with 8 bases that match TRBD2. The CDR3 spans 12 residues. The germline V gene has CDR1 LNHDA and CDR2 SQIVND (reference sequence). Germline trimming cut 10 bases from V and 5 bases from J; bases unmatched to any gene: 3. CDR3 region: CATRGGTGELFF. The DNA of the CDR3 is TGTGCCACCCGGGGGGGTACCGGGGAGCTGTTTTTT.

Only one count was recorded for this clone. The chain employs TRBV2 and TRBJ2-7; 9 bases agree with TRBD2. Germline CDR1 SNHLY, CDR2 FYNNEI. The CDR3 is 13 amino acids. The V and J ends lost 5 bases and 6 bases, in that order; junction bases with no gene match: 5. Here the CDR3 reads CASSRAGGFEQYF. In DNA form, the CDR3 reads TGTGCCAGCAGTCGGGCGGGGGGGTTCGAGCAGTACTTC.

The CDR3 protein is CASTSASGYSYEQYF. In nucleotides, the CDR3 is TGTGCCAGCACCTCCGCGTCAGGGTACTCCTACGAGCAGTACTTC. V gene TRBV6-5 combines with J gene TRBJ2-7; possibly TRBD1 for D (5 bases). This CDR3 comprises 15 residues. V shed 7 bases and J shed 0 bases, with 16 bases lying between them. Germline loops: CDR1 MNHEY, CDR2 SVGAGI.

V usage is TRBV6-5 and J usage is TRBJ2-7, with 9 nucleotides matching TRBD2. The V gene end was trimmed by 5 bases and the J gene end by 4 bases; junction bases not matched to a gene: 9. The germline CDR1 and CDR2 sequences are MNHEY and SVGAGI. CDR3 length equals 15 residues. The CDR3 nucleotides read TGTGCCAGCAGTGTTAGCGGGGGTTATCAGTACGAGCAGTACTTC. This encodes CASSVSGGYQYEQYF.

CDR3 nucleotide sequence: TGTGCCAGCAGTCCGGGTCCCTGGGAGACCCAGTACTTC. Translating it yields CASSPGPWETQYF. This chain uses TRBV7-9 with TRBJ2-5; D unresolved. The CDR3 has 13 amino acids. V was pared by 6 bases and J by 5 bases, with 13 bases between. Per the germline V gene, CDR1 is SEHNR and CDR2 is FQNEAQ (reference sequence).

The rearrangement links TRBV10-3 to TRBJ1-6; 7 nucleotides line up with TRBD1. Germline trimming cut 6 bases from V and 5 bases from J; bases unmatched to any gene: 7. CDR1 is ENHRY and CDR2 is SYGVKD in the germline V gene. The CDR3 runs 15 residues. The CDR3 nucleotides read TGTGCCATCAGGGGCGGGACAGCAGATAATTCACCCCTCCACTTT. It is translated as CAIRGGTADNSPLHF.

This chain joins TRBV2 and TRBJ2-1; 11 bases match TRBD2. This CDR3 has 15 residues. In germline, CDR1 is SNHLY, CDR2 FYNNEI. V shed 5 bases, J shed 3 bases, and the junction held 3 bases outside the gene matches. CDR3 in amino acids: CASSPLAGGYNEQFF. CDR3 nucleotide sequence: TGTGCCAGCAGTCCTCTAGCGGGGGGCTACAATGAGCAGTTCTTC. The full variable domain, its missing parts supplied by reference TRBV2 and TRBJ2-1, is EPEVTQTPSHQVTQMGQEVILRCVPISNHLYFYWYRQILGQKVEFLVSFYNNEISEKSEIFDDQFSVERPDGSNFTLKIRSTKLEDSAMYFCASSPLAGGYNEQFFGPGTRLTVL.

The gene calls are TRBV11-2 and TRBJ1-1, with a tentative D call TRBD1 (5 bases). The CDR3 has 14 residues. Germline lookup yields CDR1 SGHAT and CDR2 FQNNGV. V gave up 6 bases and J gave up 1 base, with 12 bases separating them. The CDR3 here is CASRHITGNTEAFF. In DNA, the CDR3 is TGTGCCAGCAGGCATATCACAGGGAACACTGAAGCTTTCTTT.

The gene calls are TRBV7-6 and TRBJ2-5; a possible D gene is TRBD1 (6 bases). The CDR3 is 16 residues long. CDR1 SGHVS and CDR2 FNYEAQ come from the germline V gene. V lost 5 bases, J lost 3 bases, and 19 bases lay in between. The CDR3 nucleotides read TGTGCCAGCAGCGCCACTCCACAGGGCCCAAAAGAGACCCAGTACTTC. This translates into CASSATPQGPKETQYF.

The CDR3, as DNA: TGTGCCAGCAGTGTCTGGACAGGGGGAAATGGCTACACCTTC. As protein: CASSVWTGGNGYTF. V and J are TRBV2 and TRBJ1-2, with 10 bases fitting TRBD1. The germline gives CDR1 SNHLY, CDR2 FYNNEI. The CDR3 spans 14 residues. V lost 4 bases to trimming and J lost 6 bases; unmatched junction nucleotides: 5. Full variable domain (outside the CDR3, taken from reference TRBV2 and TRBJ1-2): EPEVTQTPSHQVTQMGQEVILRCVPISNHLYFYWYRQILGQKVEFLVSFYNNEISEKSEIFDDQFSVERPDGSNFTLKIRSTKLEDSAMYFCASSVWTGGNGYTFGSGTRLTVV.

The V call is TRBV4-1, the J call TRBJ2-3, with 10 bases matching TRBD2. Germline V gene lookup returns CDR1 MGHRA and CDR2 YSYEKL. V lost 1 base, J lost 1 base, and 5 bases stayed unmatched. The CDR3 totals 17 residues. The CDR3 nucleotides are TGCGCCAGCAGCCAAGGGGGAGCGGGGGGGGGCACAGATACGCAGTATTTT. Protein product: CASSQGGAGGGTDTQYF.

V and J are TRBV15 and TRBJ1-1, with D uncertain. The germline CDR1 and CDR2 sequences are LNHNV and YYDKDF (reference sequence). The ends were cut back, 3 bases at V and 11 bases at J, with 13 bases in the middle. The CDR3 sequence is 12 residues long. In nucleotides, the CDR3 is TGTGCCACCAGCAGCTCGGCCGGGAGGGCTTTCTTT. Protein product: CATSSSAGRAFF.

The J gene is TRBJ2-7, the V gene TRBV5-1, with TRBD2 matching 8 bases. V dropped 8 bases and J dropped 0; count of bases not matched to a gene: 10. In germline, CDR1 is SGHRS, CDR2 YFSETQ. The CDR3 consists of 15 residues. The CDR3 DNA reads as TGCGCCAGTTCCGGGGGGGGTGCCAGCTCCTACGAGCAGTACTTC. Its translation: CASSGGGASSYEQYF. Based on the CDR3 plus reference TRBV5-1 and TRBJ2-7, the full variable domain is KAGVTQTPRYLIKTRGQQVTLSCSPISGHRSVSWYQQTPGQGLQFLFEYFSETQRNKGNFPGRFSGRQFSNSRSEMNVSTLELGDSALYLCASSGGGASSYEQYFGPGTRLTVT.